This T cell receptor (beta chain) comes out of a study of blood T cell repertoires in COVID-19. Per the original data handling: Reference gene primer amplification in the assay estimated nucleated cell counts. Produced via immunoSEQ multiplex PCR; TCRdb's table is partial and in-frame only. That table is the source of V, J and clone size, and D and trimming were worked out from the DNA. In the table there are about 81,000 clones, around 86% of which are singletons. From germline, CDR1 is SEHNR and CDR2 FQNEAQ (reference sequence). This CDR3 contains 11 residues. Between the trimmed V and J ends, which lost 5 bases and 5 bases, there was a span of 4 bases. This clone was recorded only once.

The chain couples TRBV7-9 to TRBJ2-4; no reliable D call. This TCR was sampled from a human donor in a cohort sampled during active COVID-19. Sequences were obtained from peripheral blood. The CDR3 coding sequence is TGTGCCAGCAGCACGGAAAACATTCAGTACTTC. Translated: CASSTENIQYF.